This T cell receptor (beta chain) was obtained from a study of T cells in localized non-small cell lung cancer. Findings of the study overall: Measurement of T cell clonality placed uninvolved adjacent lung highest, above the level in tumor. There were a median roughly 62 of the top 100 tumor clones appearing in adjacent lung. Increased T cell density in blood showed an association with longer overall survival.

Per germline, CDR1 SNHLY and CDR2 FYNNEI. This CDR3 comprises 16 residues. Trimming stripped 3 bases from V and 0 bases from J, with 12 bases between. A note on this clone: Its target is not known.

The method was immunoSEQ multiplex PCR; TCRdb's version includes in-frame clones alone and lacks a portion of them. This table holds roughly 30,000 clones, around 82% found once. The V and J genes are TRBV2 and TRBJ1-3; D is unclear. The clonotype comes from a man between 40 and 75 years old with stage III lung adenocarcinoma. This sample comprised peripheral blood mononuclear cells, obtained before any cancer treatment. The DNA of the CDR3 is TGTGCCAGCAGTGATCAGGTACCGGGCTCTGGAAACACCATATATTTT. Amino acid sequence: CASSDQVPGSGNTIYF.